This TCR beta chain is drawn from a study of OX40 agonist ivuxolimab in advanced cancers. Profiled with immunoSEQ multiplex PCR; TCRdb holds only in-frame clones, not every one. The repertoire holds 8,000 to 9,500 clones, with around 90% as singletons. The CDR3 extends over 15 amino acids. Germline values: CDR1 SEHNR, CDR2 FQNEAQ (reference sequence). V was clipped by 2 bases and J by 5 bases; unmatched bases: 6. The chain couples TRBV7-9 to TRBJ2-3; 8 nucleotides align to TRBD2. The starting material was CD4+ or CD8+ T cells sorted from blood, obtained in a trial of the OX40 agonist ivuxolimab. This clonotype originated in an adult with an advanced solid tumor such as melanoma, head and neck, liver or kidney cancer. CDR3 sequence (DNA): TGTGCCAGCAGCTTATTGGCGGGAGGCGGAGATACGCAGTATTTT. Translating it yields CASSLLAGGGDTQYF.